The 11 T cell receptor beta chains below come from one sample, sequenced in a study of metastatic and nonmetastatic thyroid tumors. TCRdb re-called the PCR reads with MiXCR. The sample holds about 89,000 clones, around an eighth seen once. Patients had received no treatment of any kind before thyroid surgery. The sample consisted of tumor tissue. These receptors all stem from a female donor with papillary thyroid cancer or a benign thyroid nodule (not recorded which). Some clones in this sample may be carry-over from other donors' samples.

A note on this clone: Just one base apart from a much larger clone, this may be a read error. The chain is built from TRBV7-9 and TRBJ1-1, with D unresolved. Between the trimmed V and J ends, which lost 8 bases and 4 bases, there was a span of 14 bases. The germline V gene has CDR1 SEHNR and CDR2 FQNEAQ (reference sequence). The CDR3 contains 13 residues. The CDR3 here is CASQSPVGTEAFF. CDR3 bases: TGTGCCAGCCAATCTCCGGTGGGCACTGAAGCTTTCTTT.

This clone came up many times. In the same sample, other DNA sequences code for this CDR3. J is TRBJ2-1 and V is TRBV7-3, with D perhaps matching TRBD1 or TRBD2 (6 bases each). The CDR3 loop spans 12 amino acids. V lost 1 base, J lost 9 bases, and 7 bases lay in between. Germline assignment: CDR1 SGHTA and CDR2 FQGTGA. CDR3 DNA sequence: TGTGCCAGCAGCTTAAAGGGGGGTGAGCAGTTCTTC. This sequence encodes CASSLKGGEQFF.

There are many counts of this clone. The chain recombines TRBV27 with TRBJ2-7; perhaps TRBD1 as D (5 bases). Germline lookup yields CDR1 MNHEY and CDR2 SMNVEV (reference sequence). This CDR3 spans 17 amino acids. V was clipped by 6 bases and J by 3 bases, with 24 bases between them. CDR3 in DNA: TGTGCCAGCAGGTCTCGATTAGGACCAGGGAACCGCTACGAGCAGTACTTC. It encodes CASRSRLGPGNRYEQYF.

This clone was observed at least ten times. The chain is built from TRBV9 and TRBJ2-6, with a possible D match to TRBD1 (5 bases). V was pared by 0 bases and J by 0 bases, with 13 bases between. Germline-derived CDR1 and CDR2 are SGDLS and YYNGEE. This CDR3 spans 18 amino acids. CDR3 loop: CASSVGGRVSSGANVLTF. In DNA, the CDR3 is TGTGCCAGCAGCGTAGGGGGCAGGGTTAGCTCTGGGGCCAACGTCCTGACTTTC.

This clone was recorded at least ten times. The chain combines TRBV30 with TRBJ1-2, with D maybe TRBD1 (6 bases). V was cut by 4 bases and J by 4 bases, with 10 bases left in between. The V gene's germline CDR1 is GTSNPN and CDR2 SVGIG (reference sequence). This CDR3 comprises 12 residues. The CDR3 is CAWMMDSYGYTF. CDR3 nucleotides: TGTGCCTGGATGATGGACAGCTATGGCTACACCTTC.

At least ten counts were recorded for this clone. The chain couples TRBV7-2 to TRBJ2-1, with 9 bases matching TRBD2. With V trimmed by 1 base and J by 7 bases, 11 bases remained unmatched. The CDR3 spans 17 residues. Germline V CDR1 and CDR2: SGHTA, FQGNSA. CDR3: CASSLGVSGSVWNEQFF. The CDR3 region has the DNA TGTGCCAGCAGCTTAGGGGTTAGCGGGAGTGTGTGGAATGAGCAGTTCTTC.

Comments on this clone: Possible read error: a much larger clone is one base away. The chain recombines TRBV28 with TRBJ1-5; D is unresolved. Germline CDR1 and CDR2: MDHEN and SYDVKM. V shed 6 bases and J shed 2 bases, with 14 bases lying between them. The length of the CDR3 is 15 residues. The CDR3, as DNA: TGTGCCAGCAGCCCAGGTCTTTTGGGCAATCAGCCCCAGCATTTT. It encodes CASSPGLLGNQPQHF.

This clone was detected a few times. J is TRBJ2-7 and V is TRBV4-1, with 12 bases fitting TRBD2. Germline CDR1 MGHRA, CDR2 YSYEKL. The CDR3 contains 18 residues. Unmatched junction bases numbered 11, after V lost 0 bases and J lost 5 bases. This CDR3 reads CASSQDVVLAGGPNEQYF. The CDR3 nucleotides read TGCGCCAGCAGCCAAGATGTGGTGCTAGCGGGAGGGCCCAACGAGCAGTACTTC.

J is TRBJ2-7 and V is TRBV6-1; 10 bases fit TRBD1. In germline, CDR1 is MNHNS, CDR2 SASEGT. Germline trimming cut 3 bases from V and 2 bases from J; bases unmatched to any gene: 10. The CDR3 totals 17 residues. CDR3 in DNA: TGTGCCAGCAGTGAGTCGTATGGACAGGGGGGTACCTACGAGCAGTACTTC. This encodes CASSESYGQGGTYEQYF.

This clone appeared many times. This chain uses TRBV19 with TRBJ2-1; D is possibly TRBD2 (5 bases). CDR1 and CDR2 (germline): LNHDA, SQIVND (reference sequence). The CDR3 covers 11 residues. V was pared by 9 bases and J by 9 bases, with 12 bases between. The CDR3, as DNA: TGTGCCAGCGGACTCCTTATTGAGCAGTTCTTC. It is translated as CASGLLIEQFF. The full variable domain, its missing parts supplied by reference TRBV19 and TRBJ2-1, is DGGITQSPKYLFRKEGQNVTLSCEQNLNHDAMYWYRQDPGQGLRLIYYSQIVNDFQKGDIAEGYSVSREKKESFPLTVTSAQKNPTAFYLCASGLLIEQFFGPGTRLTVL.

There are many counts of this clone. The J gene is TRBJ1-6, the V gene TRBV18; D is possibly TRBD1 (5 bases). V was trimmed by 4 bases and J by 4 bases, leaving 11 bases between them. The V gene's germline CDR1 is KGHSH and CDR2 LQKENI. This CDR3 spans 15 amino acids. CDR3 DNA sequence: TGTGCCAGCTCACAGGGGCCGACTTATAATTCACCCCTCCACTTT. Its protein product is CASSQGPTYNSPLHF.